One sample yielded the 8 T cell receptor beta chains listed below, sequenced in a study of cytomegalovirus exposure and HLA in healthy donors. Primers: 60 Vbeta forward and 13 Jbeta reverse. Some clones are missing from TCRdb's copy, which holds only in-frame ones; the method was immunoSEQ multiplex PCR. The sample consists of roughly 190,000 clones, around four fifths of them appearing once. The sequencing sample was made of PBMCs. These receptors originate from a man in his forties in good health and CMV-seropositive.

The genes are TRBV6-1 and TRBJ2-7; weak D call: TRBD1 (5 bases). The germline gives CDR1 MNHNS, CDR2 SASEGT. The CDR3 sequence is 15 residues long. The V gene lost 2 bases and the J gene lost 5 bases, with 16 bases spanning the gap. CDR3 sequence (DNA): TGTGCCAGCAGTGAACTTCGCAGGGTGAGCCACGAGCAGTACTTC. It specifies CASSELRRVSHEQYF.

This chain connects TRBV7-9 to TRBJ2-2, with D possibly TRBD1 on 5 matching bases. V dropped 1 base and J dropped 3 bases, with 6 bases sitting between them. CDR1 and CDR2 (germline): SEHNR, FQNEAQ (reference sequence). The CDR3 totals 14 residues. The CDR3 nucleotides read TGTGCCAGCAGCTTAGGCAGGGACACCGGGGAGCTGTTTTTT. The encoded protein is CASSLGRDTGELFF.

J is TRBJ2-2 and V is TRBV6-6; D possibly corresponds to TRBD1 (5 bases). The CDR3 extends over 13 amino acids. CDR1 is MNHNY and CDR2 is SVGAGI in the germline V gene (reference sequence). Trimming cost V 4 bases and J 6 bases, with 9 bases left between them. The CDR3 nucleotides are TGTGCCAGCAGTTCAGGGTATTCCGGGGAGCTGTTTTTT. Protein product: CASSSGYSGELFF.

This clone has only a few counts. This sequence joins TRBV4-2 and TRBJ2-1; 10 bases align to TRBD2. Germline loops: CDR1 LGHNA, CDR2 YNFKEQ. J gave up 10 bases and V 4 bases, and 10 bases lay outside the gene matches. The CDR3 extends over 15 amino acids. The CDR3 loop reads CASSPRLAGVREQFF. The CDR3 DNA reads TGTGCCAGCAGCCCACGTCTAGCGGGAGTGCGGGAGCAGTTCTTC.

V usage is TRBV2 and J usage is TRBJ1-2; D is uncertain. Germline V gene data show CDR1 as SNHLY and CDR2 as FYNNEI. Trimming stripped 1 base from V and 4 bases from J, with 7 bases between. The CDR3 sequence is 13 residues long. CDR3 amino acids: CASSEGSLYGYTF. CDR3 coding DNA: TGTGCCAGCAGTGAAGGGTCACTCTATGGCTACACCTTC.

This clone was recorded only once. The chain recombines TRBV4-1 with TRBJ2-1; 8 bases map to TRBD1. Trimming took 5 bases from V and 4 from J; bases not matched to a gene: 4. The germline gives CDR1 MGHRA, CDR2 YSYEKL. The CDR3 spans 14 residues. The CDR3 spells CASSDRDRYNEQFF. In DNA form, the CDR3 reads TGCGCCAGCAGCGACCGGGACAGGTACAATGAGCAGTTCTTC.

J is TRBJ1-2 and V is TRBV10-3, with 8 bases lining up with TRBD1. Germline V gene sequence: CDR1 ENHRY, CDR2 SYGVKD. This CDR3 is built from 13 residues. V was pared by 6 bases and J by 7 bases, with 7 bases of the junction left unmatched. The CDR3 coding sequence is TGTGCCATCAGCCGGGACAGGACTGCTGGCTACACCTTC. This sequence encodes CAISRDRTAGYTF.

The V and J genes are TRBV19 and TRBJ2-1, with TRBD2 identical over 7 bases. The V and J ends lost 3 bases and 5 bases, in that order; junction bases with no gene match: 4. The CDR3 runs to 14 residues. The germline CDR1 and CDR2 sequences are LNHDA and SQIVND (reference sequence). The CDR3 DNA is TGTGCCAGTAGTATCCAGCGGGGAAACAATGAGCAGTTCTTC. It encodes CASSIQRGNNEQFF.